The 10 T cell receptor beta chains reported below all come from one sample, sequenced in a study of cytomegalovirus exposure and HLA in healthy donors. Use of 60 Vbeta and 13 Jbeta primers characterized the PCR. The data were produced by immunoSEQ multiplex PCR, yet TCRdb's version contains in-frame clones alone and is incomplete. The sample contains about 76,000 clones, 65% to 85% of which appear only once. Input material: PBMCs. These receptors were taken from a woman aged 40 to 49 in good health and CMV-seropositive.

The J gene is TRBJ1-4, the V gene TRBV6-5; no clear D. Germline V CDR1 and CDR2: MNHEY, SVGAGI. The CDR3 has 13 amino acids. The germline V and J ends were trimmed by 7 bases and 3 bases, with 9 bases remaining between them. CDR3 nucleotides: TGTGCCAGCATGAGGGCGTCTAATGAAAAACTGTTTTTT. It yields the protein CASMRASNEKLFF.

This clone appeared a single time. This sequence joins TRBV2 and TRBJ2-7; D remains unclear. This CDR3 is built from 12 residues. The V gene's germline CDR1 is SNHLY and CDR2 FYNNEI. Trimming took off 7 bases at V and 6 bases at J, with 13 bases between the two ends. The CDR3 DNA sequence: TGTGCCAGCACGCCCATCCCCAGCGAGCAGTACTTC. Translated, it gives CASTPIPSEQYF.

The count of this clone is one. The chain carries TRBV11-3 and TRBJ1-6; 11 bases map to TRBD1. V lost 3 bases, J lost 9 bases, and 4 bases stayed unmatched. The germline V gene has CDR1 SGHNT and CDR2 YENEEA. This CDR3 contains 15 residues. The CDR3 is CASSLGGTGGSPLHF. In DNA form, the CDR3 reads TGTGCCAGCAGCTTGGGCGGGACAGGGGGTTCACCCCTCCACTTT.

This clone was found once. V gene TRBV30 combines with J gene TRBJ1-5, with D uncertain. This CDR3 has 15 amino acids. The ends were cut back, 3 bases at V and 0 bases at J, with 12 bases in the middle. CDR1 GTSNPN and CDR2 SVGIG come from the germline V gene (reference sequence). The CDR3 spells CAWRPGLHSNQPQHF. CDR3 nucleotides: TGTGCCTGGAGGCCGGGGTTGCATAGCAATCAGCCCCAGCATTTT.

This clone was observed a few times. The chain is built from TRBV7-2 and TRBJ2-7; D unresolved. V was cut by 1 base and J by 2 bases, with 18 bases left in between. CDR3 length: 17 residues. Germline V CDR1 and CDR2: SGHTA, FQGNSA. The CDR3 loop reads CASSLDPHPRSPYEQYF. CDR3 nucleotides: TGTGCCAGCAGCTTAGACCCCCATCCCCGAAGCCCCTACGAGCAGTACTTC.

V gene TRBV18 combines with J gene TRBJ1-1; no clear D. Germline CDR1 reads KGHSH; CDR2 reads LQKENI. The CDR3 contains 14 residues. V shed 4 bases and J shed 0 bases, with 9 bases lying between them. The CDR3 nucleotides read TGTGCCAGCTCACTACAGCGGGTGAACACTGAAGCTTTCTTT. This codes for CASSLQRVNTEAFF.

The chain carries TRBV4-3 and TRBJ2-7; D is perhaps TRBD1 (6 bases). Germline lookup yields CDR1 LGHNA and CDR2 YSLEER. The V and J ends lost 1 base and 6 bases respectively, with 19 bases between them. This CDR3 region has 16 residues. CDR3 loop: CASSQGGTGLSTEQYF. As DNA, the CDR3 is TGCGCCAGCAGCCAAGGGGGTACAGGGCTATCTACCGAGCAGTACTTC.

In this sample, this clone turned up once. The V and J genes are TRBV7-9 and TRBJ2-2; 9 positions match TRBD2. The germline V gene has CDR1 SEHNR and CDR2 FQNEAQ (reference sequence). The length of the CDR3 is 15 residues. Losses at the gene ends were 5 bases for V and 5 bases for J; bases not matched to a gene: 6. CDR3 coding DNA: TGTGCCAGCAGCGTATTAGCGGGGGTGACCGGGGAGCTGTTTTTT. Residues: CASSVLAGVTGELFF.

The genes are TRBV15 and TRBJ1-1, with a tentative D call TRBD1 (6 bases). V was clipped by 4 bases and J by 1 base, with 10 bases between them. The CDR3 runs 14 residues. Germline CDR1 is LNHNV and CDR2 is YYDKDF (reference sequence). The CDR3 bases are TGTGCCACCAGCACAGGGGCGGGGAACACTGAAGCTTTCTTT. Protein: CATSTGAGNTEAFF.

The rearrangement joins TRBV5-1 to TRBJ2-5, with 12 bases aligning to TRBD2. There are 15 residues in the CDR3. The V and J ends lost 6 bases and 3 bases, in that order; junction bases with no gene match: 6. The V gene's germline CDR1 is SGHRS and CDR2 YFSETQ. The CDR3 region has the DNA TGCGCCAGCATCCTAGCGGGAGGGCGGGAAGAGACCCAGTACTTC. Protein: CASILAGGREETQYF.